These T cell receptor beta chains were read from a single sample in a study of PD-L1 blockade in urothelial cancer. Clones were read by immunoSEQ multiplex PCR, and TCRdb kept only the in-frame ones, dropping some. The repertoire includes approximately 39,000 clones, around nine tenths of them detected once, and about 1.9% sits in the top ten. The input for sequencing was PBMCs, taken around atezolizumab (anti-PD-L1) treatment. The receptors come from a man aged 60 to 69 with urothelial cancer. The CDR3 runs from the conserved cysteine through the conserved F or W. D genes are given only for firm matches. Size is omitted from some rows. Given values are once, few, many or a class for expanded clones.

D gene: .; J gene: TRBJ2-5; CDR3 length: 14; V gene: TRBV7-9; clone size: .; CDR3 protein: CASSLGAAQETQYF; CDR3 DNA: TGTGCCAGCAGCTTGGGGGCTGCTCAAGAGACCCAGTACTTC
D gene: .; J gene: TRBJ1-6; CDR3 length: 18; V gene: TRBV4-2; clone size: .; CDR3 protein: CASSQDRSGKDNNSPLHF; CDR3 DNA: TGTGCCAGCAGCCAAGATCGAAGCGGGAAGGATAATAATTCACCCCTCCACTTT
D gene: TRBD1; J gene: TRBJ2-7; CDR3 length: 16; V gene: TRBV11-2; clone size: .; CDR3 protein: CASMMRGGQGFNEQYF; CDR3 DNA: TGTGCCAGCATGATGCGTGGGGGACAGGGTTTCAACGAGCAGTACTTC
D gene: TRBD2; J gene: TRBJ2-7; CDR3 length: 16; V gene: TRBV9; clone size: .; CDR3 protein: CASSAASGGPSYEQYF; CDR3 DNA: TGTGCCAGCAGCGCCGCTAGCGGGGGGCCTTCCTACGAGCAGTACTTC
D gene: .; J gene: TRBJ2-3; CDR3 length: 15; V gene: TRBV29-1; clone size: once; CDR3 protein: CSVTGTPKHTDTQYF; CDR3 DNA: TGCAGCGTTACCGGGACACCGAAACACACAGATACGCAGTATTTT
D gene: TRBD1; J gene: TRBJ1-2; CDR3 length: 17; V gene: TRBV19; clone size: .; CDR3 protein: CASNSPLQGARNYGYTF; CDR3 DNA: TGTGCCAGTAACTCCCCTTTACAGGGGGCGCGGAACTATGGCTACACCTTC
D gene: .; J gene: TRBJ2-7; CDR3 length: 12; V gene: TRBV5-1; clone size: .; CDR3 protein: CASSYFGDEQYF; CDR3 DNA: TGCGCCAGCAGCTATTTCGGGGACGAGCAGTACTTC
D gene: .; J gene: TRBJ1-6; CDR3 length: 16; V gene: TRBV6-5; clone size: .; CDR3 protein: CASSYAEPTSNSPLHF; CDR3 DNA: TGTGCCAGCAGTTACGCGGAACCGACCTCCAATTCACCCCTCCACTTT
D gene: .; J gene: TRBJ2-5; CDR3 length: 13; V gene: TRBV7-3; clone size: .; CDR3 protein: CASSLRLEETQYF; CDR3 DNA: TGTGCCAGCAGCTTAAGACTAGAAGAGACCCAGTACTTC
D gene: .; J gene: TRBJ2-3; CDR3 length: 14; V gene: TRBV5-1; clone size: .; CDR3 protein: CASSTGEVTDTQYF; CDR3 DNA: TGCGCCAGCAGCACGGGTGAGGTTACAGATACGCAGTATTTT
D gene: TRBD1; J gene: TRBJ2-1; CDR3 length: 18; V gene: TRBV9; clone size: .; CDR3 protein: CASSVPPGQGSSYNEQFF; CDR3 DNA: TGTGCCAGCAGCGTACCTCCGGGACAGGGGAGCTCCTACAATGAGCAGTTCTTC
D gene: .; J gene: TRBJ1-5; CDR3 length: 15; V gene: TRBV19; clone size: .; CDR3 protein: CASSDFTGTNQPQHF; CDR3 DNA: TGTGCCAGTAGTGACTTCACAGGGACGAATCAGCCCCAGCATTTT
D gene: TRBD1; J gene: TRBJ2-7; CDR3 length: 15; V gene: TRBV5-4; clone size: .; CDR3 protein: CASSRGGQGADEQYF; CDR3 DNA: TGTGCCAGCAGCCGCGGGGGACAGGGGGCCGACGAGCAGTACTTC
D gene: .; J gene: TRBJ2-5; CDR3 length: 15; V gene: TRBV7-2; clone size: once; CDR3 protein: CASSLVGGVGETQYF; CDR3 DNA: TGTGCCAGCAGCTTAGTAGGCGGGGTTGGGGAGACCCAGTACTTC
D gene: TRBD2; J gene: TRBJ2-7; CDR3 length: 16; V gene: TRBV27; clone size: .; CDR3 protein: CASSLNGTSGPYEQYF; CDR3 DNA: TGTGCCAGCAGTTTAAATGGGACTAGCGGGCCCTACGAGCAGTACTTC
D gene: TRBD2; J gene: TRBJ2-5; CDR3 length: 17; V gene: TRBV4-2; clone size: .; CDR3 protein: CASSQRMNSGGKETQYF; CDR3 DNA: TGTGCCAGCAGCCAAAGAATGAATAGCGGGGGCAAAGAGACCCAGTACTTC
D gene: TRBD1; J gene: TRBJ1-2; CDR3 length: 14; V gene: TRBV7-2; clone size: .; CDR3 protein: CASSFRTGLNGYTF; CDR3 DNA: TGTGCCAGCAGCTTTCGGACAGGTCTGAATGGCTACACCTTC
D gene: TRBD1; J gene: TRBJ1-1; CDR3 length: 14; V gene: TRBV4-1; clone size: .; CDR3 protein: CASSREGQVTEAFF; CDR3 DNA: TGCGCCAGCAGCCGAGAAGGACAGGTCACTGAAGCTTTCTTT
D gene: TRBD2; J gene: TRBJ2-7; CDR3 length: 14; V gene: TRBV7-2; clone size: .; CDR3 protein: CASSPGRAPYEQYF; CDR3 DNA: TGTGCCAGCAGCCCTGGGAGGGCCCCCTACGAGCAGTACTTC
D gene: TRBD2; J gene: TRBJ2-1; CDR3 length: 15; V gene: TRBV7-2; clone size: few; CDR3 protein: CASSSLAGVYNEQFF; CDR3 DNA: TGTGCCAGCAGCTCACTAGCGGGTGTCTACAATGAGCAGTTCTTC
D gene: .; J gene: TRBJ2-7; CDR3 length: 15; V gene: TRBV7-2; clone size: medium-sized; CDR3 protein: CASSLDAGLTYEQYF; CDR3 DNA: TGTGCCAGCAGCTTAGATGCGGGGTTGACCTACGAGCAGTACTTC
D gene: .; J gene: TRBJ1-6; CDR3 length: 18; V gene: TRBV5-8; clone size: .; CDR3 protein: CASSFRTDFASYNSPLHF; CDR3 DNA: TGTGCCAGCAGCTTTAGGACAGACTTCGCCTCCTATAATTCACCCCTCCACTTT
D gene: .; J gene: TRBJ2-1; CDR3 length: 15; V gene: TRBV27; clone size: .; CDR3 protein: CASSLSQRVYNEQFF; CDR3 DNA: TGTGCCAGCAGTTTAAGCCAGCGGGTATACAATGAGCAGTTCTTC
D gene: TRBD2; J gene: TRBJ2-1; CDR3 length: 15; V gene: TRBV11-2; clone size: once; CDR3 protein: CASREERENYNEQFF; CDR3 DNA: TGTGCCAGCAGGGAGGAGCGGGAGAACTACAATGAGCAGTTCTTC
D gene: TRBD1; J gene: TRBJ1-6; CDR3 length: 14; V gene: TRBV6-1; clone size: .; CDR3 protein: CASRSTGDSSPLHF; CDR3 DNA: TGTGCCAGCAGGTCGACAGGGGATAGTTCACCCCTCCACTTT
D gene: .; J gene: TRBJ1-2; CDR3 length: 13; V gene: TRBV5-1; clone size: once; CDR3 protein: CASSAGERYGYTF; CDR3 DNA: TGCGCCAGCAGCGCAGGGGAACGCTATGGCTACACCTTC